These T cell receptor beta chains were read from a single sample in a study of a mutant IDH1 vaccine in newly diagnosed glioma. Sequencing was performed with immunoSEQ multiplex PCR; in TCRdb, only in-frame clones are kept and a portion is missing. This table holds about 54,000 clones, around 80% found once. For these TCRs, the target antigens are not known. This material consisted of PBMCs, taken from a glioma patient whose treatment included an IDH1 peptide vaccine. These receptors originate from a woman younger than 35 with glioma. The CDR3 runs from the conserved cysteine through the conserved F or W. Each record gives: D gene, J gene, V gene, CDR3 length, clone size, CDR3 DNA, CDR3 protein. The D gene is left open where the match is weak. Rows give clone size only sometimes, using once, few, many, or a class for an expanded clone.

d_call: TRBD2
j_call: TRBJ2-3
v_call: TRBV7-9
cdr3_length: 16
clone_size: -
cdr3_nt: TGTGCCAGCAGCCCGGGGGGGCGGGGGCAAATGTATACGCAGTATTTT
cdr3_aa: CASSPGGRGQMYTQYF

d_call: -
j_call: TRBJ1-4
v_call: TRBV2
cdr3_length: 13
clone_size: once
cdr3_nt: TGTGCCAGCCGGGGTGCAACTAATGAAAAACTGTTTTTT
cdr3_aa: CASRGATNEKLFF

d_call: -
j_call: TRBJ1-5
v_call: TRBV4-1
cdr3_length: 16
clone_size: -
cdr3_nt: TGCGCCAGCAGCCAAGATGTTGCCCCAGGCAATCAGCCCCAGCATTTT
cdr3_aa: CASSQDVAPGNQPQHF

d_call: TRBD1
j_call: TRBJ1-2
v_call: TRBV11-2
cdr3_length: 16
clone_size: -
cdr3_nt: TGTGCCAGCAGCTTAGGAGGGCGACAGGGAGGCGTCGGCTACACCTTC
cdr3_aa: CASSLGGRQGGVGYTF

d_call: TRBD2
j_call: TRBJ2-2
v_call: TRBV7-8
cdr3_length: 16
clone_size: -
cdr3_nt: TGTGCCAGCAGCAACCGCGGGAGTTTCAGCACCGGGGAGCTGTTTTTT
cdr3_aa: CASSNRGSFSTGELFF

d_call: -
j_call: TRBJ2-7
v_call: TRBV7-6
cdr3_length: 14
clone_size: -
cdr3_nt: TGTGCCAGCAGCGTCGGGGGACAGAGCTACGAGCAGTACTTC
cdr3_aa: CASSVGGQSYEQYF

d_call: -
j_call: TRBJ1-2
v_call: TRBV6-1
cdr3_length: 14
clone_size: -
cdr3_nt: TGTGCCAGCTTGGCCGCTCCAACAGTCTATGGCTACACCTTC
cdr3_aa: CASLAAPTVYGYTF

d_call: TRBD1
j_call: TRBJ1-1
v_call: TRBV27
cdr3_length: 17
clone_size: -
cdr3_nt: TGTGCCAGCAGTCCCAGGGGGGGGGAAAGTTTGATGACTGAAGCTTTCTTT
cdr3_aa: CASSPRGGESLMTEAFF

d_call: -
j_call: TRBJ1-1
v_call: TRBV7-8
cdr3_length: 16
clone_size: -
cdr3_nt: TGTGCCAGCAGCTGGCAGGGTGGCGGAGGAAACACTGAAGCTTTCTTT
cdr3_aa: CASSWQGGGGNTEAFF

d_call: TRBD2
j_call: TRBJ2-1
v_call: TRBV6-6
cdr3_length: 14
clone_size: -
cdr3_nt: TGTGCCAGCAGTCCCGGGACTAGCCACAATGAGCAGTTCTTC
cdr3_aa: CASSPGTSHNEQFF

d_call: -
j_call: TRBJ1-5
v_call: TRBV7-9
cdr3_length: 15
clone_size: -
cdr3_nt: TGTGCCAGCAGCTTAGATCCGACCCTCAATCAGCCCCAGCATTTT
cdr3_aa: CASSLDPTLNQPQHF

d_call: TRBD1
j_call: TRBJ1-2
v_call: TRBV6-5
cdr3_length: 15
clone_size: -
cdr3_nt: TGTGCCAGCAGTTTCTCCTGGACAGGGTACTATGGCTACACCTTC
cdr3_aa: CASSFSWTGYYGYTF

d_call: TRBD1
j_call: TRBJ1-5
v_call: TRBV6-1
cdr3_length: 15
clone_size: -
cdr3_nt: TGTGCCAGCAGTGAAACAGGGGGCGGACTTCAGCCCCAGCATTTT
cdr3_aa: CASSETGGGLQPQHF

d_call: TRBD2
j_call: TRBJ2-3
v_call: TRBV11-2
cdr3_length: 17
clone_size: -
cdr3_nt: TGTGCCAGCAGCTCGATAGCGGGAGGGGCCTCCACAGATACGCAGTATTTT
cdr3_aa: CASSSIAGGASTDTQYF

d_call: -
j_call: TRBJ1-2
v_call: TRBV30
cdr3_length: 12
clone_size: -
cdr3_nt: TGTGCCTGGACCGGGACCGCCTATGGCTACACCTTC
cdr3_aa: CAWTGTAYGYTF

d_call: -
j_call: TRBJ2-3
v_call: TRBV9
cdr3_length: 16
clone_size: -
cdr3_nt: TGTGCCAGCAGCGTGAGAGTTCAGGTTAGCACAGATACGCAGTATTTT
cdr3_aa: CASSVRVQVSTDTQYF

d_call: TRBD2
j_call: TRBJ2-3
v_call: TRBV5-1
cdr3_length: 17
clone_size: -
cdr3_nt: TGCGCCAGCAGCACGGGCCTTCTAGCGGCCCCCACAGATACGCAGTATTTT
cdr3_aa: CASSTGLLAAPTDTQYF

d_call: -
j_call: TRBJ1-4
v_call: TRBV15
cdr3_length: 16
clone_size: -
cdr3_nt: TGTGCCACCAGCAGAGATCCTCGAGGACGAGACGAAAAACTGTTTTTT
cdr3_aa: CATSRDPRGRDEKLFF

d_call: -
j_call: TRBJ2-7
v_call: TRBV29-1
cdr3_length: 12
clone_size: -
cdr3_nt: TGCAGCTGTAAGGTAGGGGCCTACGAGCAGTACTTC
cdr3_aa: CSCKVGAYEQYF

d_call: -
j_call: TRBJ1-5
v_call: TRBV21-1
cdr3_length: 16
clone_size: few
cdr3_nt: TGTGCCAGCAGCAAAGAAGGGTTCGAGAGCAATCAGCCCCAGCATTTT
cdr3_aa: CASSKEGFESNQPQHF

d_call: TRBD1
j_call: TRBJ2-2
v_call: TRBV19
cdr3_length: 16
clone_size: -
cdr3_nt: TGTGCCAGTAGGGGACAGTACCCTGAGAGCACCGGGGAGCTGTTTTTT
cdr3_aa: CASRGQYPESTGELFF

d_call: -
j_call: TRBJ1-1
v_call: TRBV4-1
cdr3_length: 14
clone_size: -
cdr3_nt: TGCGCCAGCAGCCAAGTACTCCAGAAAGGTGAAGCTTTCTTT
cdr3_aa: CASSQVLQKGEAFF

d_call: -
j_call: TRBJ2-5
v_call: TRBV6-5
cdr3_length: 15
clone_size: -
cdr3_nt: TGTGCCAGCAGTCCCCAAGGTAGGGGGCAAGAGACCCAGTACTTC
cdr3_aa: CASSPQGRGQETQYF

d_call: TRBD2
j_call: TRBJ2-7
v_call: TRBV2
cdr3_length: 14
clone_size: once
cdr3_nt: TGTGCCAGCAGTGGCGGGGGGCCAACCTACGAGCAGTACTTC
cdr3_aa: CASSGGGPTYEQYF

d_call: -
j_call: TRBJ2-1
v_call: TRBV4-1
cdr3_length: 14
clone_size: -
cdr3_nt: TGCGCCAGCAGCCAACAGTTAGGCTACAATGAGCAGTTCTTC
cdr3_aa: CASSQQLGYNEQFF

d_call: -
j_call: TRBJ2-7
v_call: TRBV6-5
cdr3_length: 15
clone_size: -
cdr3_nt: TGTGCCAGCAGTTCACCTACCGGATCCGAGGGTAGGCAGTACTTC
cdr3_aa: CASSSPTGSEGRQYF

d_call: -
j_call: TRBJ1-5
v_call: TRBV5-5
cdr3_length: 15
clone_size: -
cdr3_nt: TGTGCCAGCAGCTTGTCCAGCACCGATTTCCAGCCCCAGCATTTT
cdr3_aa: CASSLSSTDFQPQHF

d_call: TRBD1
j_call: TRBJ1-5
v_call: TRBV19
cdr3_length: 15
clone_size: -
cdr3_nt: TGTGCCAGTAGTCCGACAGGGTTTAGCAATCAGCCCCAGCATTTT
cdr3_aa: CASSPTGFSNQPQHF

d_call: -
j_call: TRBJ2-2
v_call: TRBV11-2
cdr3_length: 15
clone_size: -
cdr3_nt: TGTGCCAGCACTCCCCTCCCAGTGAACACCGGGGAGCTGTTTTTT
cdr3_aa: CASTPLPVNTGELFF

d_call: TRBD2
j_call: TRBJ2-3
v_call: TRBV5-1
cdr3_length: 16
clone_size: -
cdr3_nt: TGCGCCAGCAGCCAAAGCGGGGGTTTAAGCACAGATACGCAGTATTTT
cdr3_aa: CASSQSGGLSTDTQYF

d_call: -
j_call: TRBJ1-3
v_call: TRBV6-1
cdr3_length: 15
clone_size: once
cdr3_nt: TGTGCCAGCAGTGAAGGTCTGGGGGCGGGAAACACCATATATTTT
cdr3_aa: CASSEGLGAGNTIYF

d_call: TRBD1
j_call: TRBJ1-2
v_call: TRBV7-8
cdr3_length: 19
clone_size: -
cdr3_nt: TGTGCCAGCAGCTTCCTATATCCCGGGACAGGGAAAACTAACTATGGCTACACCTTC
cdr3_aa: CASSFLYPGTGKTNYGYTF

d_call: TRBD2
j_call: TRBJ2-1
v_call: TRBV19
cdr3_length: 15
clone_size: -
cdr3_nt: TGTGCCAGTAGTATAGGGGCGGGGGTGTACAATGAGCAGTTCTTC
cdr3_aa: CASSIGAGVYNEQFF

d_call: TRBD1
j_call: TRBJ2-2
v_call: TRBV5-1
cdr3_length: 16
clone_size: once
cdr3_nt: TGCGCCAGCAGCCCCGGGACAGGGGTTAACACCGGGGAGCTGTTTTTT
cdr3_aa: CASSPGTGVNTGELFF

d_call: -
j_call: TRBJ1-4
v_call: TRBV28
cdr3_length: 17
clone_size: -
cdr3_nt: TGTGCCAGCAGTCCAACGGGACTTCGGAAAGCAAGAGAAAAACTGTTTTTT
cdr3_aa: CASSPTGLRKAREKLFF

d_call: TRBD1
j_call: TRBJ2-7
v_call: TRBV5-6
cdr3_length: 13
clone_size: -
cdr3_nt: TGTGCCAGCAGCCCGAGGCCAGGGGGCGAGCAGTACTTC
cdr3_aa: CASSPRPGGEQYF

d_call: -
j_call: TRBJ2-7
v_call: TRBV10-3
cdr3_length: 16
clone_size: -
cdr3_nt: TGTGCCACCGGGGCCCACGCTAGCCCCATAACCTACGAGCAGTACTTC
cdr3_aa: CATGAHASPITYEQYF

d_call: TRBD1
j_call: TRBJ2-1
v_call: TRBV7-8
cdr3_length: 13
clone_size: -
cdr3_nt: TGTGCCAGCAGCGGACAGGGCCCCAGTGAGCAGTTCTTC
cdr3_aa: CASSGQGPSEQFF

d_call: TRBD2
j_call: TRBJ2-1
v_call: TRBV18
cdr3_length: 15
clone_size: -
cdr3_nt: TGTGCCAGCTCACCGGTAGCGGGAGGCTACAATGAGCAGTTCTTC
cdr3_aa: CASSPVAGGYNEQFF

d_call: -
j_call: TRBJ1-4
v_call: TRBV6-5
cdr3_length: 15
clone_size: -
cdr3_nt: TGTGCCAGCAGTTACTCGAAGGCAGGGAGGGAAAAACTGTTTTTT
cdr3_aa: CASSYSKAGREKLFF

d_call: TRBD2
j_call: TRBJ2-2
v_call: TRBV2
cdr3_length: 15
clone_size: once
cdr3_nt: TGTGCCAGCAGCCCTCAGCGGGGGGGGACCGGGGAGCTGTTTTTT
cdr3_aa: CASSPQRGGTGELFF

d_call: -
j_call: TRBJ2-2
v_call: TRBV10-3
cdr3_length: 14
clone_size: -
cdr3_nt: TGTGCCATCAGTTATCGAGAGATTAGCGGGGAGCTGTTTTTT
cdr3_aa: CAISYREISGELFF

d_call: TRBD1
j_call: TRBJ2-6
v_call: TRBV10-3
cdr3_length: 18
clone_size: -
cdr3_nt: TGTGCCATCAACTCCCGGGACAGCCTCTCCTCTGGGGCCAACGTCCTGACTTTC
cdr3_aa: CAINSRDSLSSGANVLTF

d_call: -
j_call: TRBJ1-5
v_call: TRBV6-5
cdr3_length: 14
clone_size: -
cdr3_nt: TGTGCCAGCAGTTTTTCCAGGCTTCGACGGCCCCAGCATTTT
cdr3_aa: CASSFSRLRRPQHF

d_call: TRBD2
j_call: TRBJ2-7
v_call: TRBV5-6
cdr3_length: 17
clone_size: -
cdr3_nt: TGTGCCAGCAGCTCGATTGGGACTAGCGCATACTCCTACGAGCAGTACTTC
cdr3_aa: CASSSIGTSAYSYEQYF

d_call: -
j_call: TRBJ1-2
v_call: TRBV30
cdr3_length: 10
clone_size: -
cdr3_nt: TGTGCCTGGATGGCCAATGGCTACACCTTC
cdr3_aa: CAWMANGYTF

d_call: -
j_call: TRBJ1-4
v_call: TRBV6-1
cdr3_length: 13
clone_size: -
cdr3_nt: TGTGTTACACCGGGGGTAAAGTGGGAAAAACTGTTTTTT
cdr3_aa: CVTPGVKWEKLFF

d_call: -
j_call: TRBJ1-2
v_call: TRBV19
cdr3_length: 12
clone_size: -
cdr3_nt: TGTGCCTCAGGCCCTCCTAACTATGGCTACACCTTC
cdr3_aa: CASGPPNYGYTF

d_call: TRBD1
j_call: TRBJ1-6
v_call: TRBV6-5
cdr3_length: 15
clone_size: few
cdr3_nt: TGTGCCAGCAGTTACTCTACTCCGACAGGGTGGGCCCTCCACTTT
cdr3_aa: CASSYSTPTGWALHF